This paragraph reports one TCR beta chain. Naive CD8 cells, CD45RO-negative and positively selected for CCR7, excluded terminally differentiated effector memory CD45RA+ cells. The data are from a study of shared clonotypes between healthy human individuals. Produced via immunoSEQ multiplex PCR; TCRdb's table is partial and in-frame only. The sample has approximately 2,000,000 clones; about 94% are singletons. The CDR3 sequence is 13 residues long. Germline CDR1 SEHNR, CDR2 FQNEAQ (reference sequence). Deletions cut 3 bases from V and 5 bases from J, with 11 bases between. Sequencing was performed on naive CD8+ T cells from PBMCs. The chain joins TRBV7-9 to TRBJ2-7; D not certain. The TCR was taken from a man younger than 30 in good health. Some clones in this sample may be carry-over from other donors' samples. The CDR3 is CASSFFLTHEQYF. The CDR3 DNA reads as TGTGCCAGCAGCTTCTTTCTGACCCACGAGCAGTACTTC.